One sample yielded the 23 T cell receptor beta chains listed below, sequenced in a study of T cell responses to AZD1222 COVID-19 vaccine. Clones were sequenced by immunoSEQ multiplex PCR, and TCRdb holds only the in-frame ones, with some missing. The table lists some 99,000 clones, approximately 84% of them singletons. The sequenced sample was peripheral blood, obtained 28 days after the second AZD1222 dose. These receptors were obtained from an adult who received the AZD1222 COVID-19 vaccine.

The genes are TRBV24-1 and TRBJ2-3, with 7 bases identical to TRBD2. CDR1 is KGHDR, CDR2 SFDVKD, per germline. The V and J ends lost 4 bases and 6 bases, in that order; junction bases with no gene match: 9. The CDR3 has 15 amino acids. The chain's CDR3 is CATSDPTSVGDTQYF. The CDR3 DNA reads TGTGCCACCAGTGACCCCACTAGCGTCGGGGATACGCAGTATTTT.

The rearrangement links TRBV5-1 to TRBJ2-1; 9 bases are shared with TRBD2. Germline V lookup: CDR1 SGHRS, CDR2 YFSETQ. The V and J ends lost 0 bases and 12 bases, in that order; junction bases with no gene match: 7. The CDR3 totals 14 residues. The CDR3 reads CASSLERRGGRQFF. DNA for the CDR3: TGCGCCAGCAGCTTGGAAAGGCGGGGGGGCCGGCAGTTCTTC.

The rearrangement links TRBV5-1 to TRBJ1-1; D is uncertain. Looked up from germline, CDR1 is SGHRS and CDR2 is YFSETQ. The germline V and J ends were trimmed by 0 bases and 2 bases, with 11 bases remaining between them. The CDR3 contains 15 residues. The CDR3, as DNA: TGCGCCAGCAGCTTGGGTACAGACCAAAACACTGAAGCTTTCTTT. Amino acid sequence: CASSLGTDQNTEAFF.

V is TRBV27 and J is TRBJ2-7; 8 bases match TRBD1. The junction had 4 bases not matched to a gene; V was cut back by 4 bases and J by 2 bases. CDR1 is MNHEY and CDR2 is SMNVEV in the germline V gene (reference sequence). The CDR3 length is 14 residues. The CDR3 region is CASSYGTGAYEQYF. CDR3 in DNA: TGTGCCAGCAGTTACGGGACAGGAGCCTACGAGCAGTACTTC.

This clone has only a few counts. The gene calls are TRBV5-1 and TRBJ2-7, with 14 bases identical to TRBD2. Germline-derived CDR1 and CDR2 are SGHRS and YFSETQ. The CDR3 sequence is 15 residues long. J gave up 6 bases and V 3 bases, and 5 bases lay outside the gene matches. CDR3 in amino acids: CASSSGLAGVVEQYF. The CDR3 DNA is TGCGCCAGCAGCTCGGGACTAGCGGGAGTAGTCGAGCAGTACTTC. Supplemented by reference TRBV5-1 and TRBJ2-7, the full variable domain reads KAGVTQTPRYLIKTRGQQVTLSCSPISGHRSVSWYQQTPGQGLQFLFEYFSETQRNKGNFPGRFSGRQFSNSRSEMNVSTLELGDSALYLCASSSGLAGVVEQYFGPGTRLTVT.

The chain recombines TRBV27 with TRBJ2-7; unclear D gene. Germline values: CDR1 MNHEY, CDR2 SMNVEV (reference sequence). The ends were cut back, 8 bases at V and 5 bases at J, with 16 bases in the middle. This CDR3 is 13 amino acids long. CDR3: CASLDPIAHEQYF. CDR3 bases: TGTGCCAGCTTGGACCCTATAGCCCACGAGCAGTACTTC.

The CDR3 region is CAISELPGTSGDNEQFF. In nucleotides, the CDR3 is TGTGCCATCAGTGAGTTGCCCGGGACTAGCGGAGACAATGAGCAGTTCTTC. This chain uses TRBV10-3 with TRBJ2-1, with 11 bases identical to TRBD2. This CDR3 is 17 amino acids long. With V trimmed by 1 base and J by 5 bases, 7 bases remained unmatched. Germline values: CDR1 ENHRY, CDR2 SYGVKD.

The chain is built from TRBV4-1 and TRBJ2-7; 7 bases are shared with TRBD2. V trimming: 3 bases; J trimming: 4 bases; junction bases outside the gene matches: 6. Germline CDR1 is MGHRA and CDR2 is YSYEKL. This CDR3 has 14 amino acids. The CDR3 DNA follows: TGCGCCAGCAGCCAGCTAGCGGAGACTTACGAGCAGTACTTC. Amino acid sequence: CASSQLAETYEQYF.

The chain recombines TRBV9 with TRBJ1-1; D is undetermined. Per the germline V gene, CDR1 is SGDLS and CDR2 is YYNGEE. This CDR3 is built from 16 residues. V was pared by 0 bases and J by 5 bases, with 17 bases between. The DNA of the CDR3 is TGTGCCAGCAGCGTAGAAGAAAGGAACACCTGGACTGAAGCTTTCTTT. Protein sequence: CASSVEERNTWTEAFF. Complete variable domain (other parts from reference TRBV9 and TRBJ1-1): DSGVTQTPKHLITATGQRVTLRCSPRSGDLSVYWYQQSLDQGLQFLIQYYNGEERAKGNILERFSAQQFPDLHSELNLSSLELGDSALYFCASSVEERNTWTEAFFGQGTRLTVV.

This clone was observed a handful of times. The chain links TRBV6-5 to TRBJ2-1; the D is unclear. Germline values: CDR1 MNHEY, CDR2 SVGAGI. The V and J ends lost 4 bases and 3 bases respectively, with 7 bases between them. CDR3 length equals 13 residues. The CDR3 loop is CASSFALYNEQFF. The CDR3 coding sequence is TGTGCCAGCAGTTTCGCACTCTACAATGAGCAGTTCTTC.

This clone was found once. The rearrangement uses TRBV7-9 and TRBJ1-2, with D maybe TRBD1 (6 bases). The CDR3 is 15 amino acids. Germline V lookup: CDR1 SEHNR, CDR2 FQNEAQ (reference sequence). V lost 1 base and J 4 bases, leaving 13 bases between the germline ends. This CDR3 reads CASSLEGTRSYGYTF. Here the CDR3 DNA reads TGTGCCAGCAGCTTAGAAGGGACAAGGAGCTATGGCTACACCTTC.

The CDR3 DNA follows: TGTGCCAGCAGCCCTGGATACGGGGGCGCCGGAGAAAAACTGTTTTTT. Its translation is CASSPGYGGAGEKLFF. The rearrangement uses TRBV7-7 and TRBJ1-4, with D perhaps matching TRBD1 (6 bases). From germline, CDR1 is SSHAT and CDR2 FNYEAQ (reference sequence). This CDR3 contains 16 residues. Trimming cost V 5 bases and J 8 bases, with 21 bases left between them.

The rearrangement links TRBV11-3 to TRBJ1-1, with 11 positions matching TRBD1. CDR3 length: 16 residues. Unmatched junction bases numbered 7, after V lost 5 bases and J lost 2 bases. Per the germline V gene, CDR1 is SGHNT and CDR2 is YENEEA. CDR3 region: CASSARTGGGNTEAFF. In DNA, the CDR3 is TGTGCCAGCAGCGCCCGGACAGGGGGCGGCAACACTGAAGCTTTCTTT. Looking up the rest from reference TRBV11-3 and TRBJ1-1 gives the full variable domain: EAGVVQSPRYKIIEKKQPVAFWCNPISGHNTLYWYLQNLGQGPELLIRYENEEAVDDSQLPKDRFSAERLKGVDSTLKIQPAELGDSAVYLCASSARTGGGNTEAFFGQGTRLTVV.

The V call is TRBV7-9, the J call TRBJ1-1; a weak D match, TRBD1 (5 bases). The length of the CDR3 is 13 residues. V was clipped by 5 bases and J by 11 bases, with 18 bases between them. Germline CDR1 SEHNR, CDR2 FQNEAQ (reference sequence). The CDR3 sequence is CASSPGGGEMAFF. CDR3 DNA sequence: TGTGCCAGCAGCCCCGGGGGGGGTGAGATGGCTTTCTTT.

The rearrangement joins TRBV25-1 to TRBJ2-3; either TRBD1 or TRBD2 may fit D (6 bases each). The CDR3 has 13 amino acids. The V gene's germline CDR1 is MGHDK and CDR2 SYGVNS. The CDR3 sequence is CAPGAPPTDTQYF. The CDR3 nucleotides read TGTGCTCCGGGGGCTCCCCCCACAGATACGCAGTATTTT.

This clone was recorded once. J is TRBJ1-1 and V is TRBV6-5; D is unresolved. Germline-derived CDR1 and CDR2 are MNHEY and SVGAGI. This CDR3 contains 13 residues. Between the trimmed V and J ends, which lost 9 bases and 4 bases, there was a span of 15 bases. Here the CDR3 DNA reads TGTGCCAGTACATCGCACCTAGGCACTGAAGCTTTCTTT. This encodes CASTSHLGTEAFF.

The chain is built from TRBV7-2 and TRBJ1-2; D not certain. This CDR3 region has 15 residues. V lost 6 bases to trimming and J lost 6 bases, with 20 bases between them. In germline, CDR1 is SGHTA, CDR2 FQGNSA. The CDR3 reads CASSVGSEVRDGYTF. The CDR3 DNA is TGTGCCAGCAGTGTCGGGTCAGAAGTTCGGGATGGCTACACCTTC. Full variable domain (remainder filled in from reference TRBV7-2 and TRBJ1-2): GAGVSQSPSNKVTEKGKDVELRCDPISGHTALYWYRQSLGQGLEFLIYFQGNSAPDKSGLPSDRFSAERTGGSVSTLTIQRTQQEDSAVYLCASSVGSEVRDGYTFGSGTRLTVV.

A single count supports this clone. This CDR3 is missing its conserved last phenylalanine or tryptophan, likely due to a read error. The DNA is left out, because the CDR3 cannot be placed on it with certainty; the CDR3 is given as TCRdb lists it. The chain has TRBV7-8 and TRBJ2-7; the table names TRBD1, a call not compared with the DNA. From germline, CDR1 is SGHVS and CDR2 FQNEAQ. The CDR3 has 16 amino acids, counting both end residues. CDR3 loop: CASSPPRVLGRGRGWI.

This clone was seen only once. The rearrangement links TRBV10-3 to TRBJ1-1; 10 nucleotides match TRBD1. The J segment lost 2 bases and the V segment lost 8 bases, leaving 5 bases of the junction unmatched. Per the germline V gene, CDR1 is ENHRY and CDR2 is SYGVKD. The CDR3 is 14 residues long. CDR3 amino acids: CAIRKTGGNTEAFF. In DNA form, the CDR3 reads TGTGCCATCCGAAAGACAGGGGGCAACACTGAAGCTTTCTTT.

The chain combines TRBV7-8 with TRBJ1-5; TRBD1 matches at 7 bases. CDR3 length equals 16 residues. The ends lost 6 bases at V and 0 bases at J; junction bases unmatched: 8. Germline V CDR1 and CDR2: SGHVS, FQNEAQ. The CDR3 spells CASRQGGIYSNQPQHF. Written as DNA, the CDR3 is TGTGCCAGCAGGCAGGGGGGAATCTATAGCAATCAGCCCCAGCATTTT.

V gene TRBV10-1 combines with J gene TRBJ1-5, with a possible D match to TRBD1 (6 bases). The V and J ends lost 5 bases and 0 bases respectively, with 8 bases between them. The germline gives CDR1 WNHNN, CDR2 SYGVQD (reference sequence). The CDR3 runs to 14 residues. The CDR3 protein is CASSRTVSNQPQHF. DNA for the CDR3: TGCGCCAGCAGTAGGACAGTTAGCAATCAGCCCCAGCATTTT.

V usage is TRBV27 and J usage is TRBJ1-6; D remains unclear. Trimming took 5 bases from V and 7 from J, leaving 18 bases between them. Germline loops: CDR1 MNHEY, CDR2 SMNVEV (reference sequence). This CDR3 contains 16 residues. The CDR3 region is CASSIRGPGNNSPLHF. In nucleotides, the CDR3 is TGTGCCAGCAGTATCCGGGGTCCGGGCAACAATTCACCCCTCCACTTT.

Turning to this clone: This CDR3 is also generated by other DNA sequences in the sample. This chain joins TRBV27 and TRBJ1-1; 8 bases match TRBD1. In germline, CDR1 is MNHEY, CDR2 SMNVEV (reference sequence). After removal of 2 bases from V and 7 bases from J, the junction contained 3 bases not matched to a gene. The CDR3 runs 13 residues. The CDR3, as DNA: TGTGCCAGCAGTTTAACAGGGGGGGGTGAAGCTTTCTTT. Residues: CASSLTGGGEAFF.